This TCR beta chain was identified in a study of early T cells in non-severe SARS-CoV-2 infection. CDR3 length: 16 amino acids. V gave up 3 bases and J gave up 2 bases, with 18 bases separating them. The germline CDR1 and CDR2 sequences are SGHNT and YYREEE (reference sequence). Individually, cDNA molecules had unique molecular identifiers attached to them. Each CDR3 protein gets one entry after TCRdb re-called the 5' RACE reads with MiXCR. In the table there are more than 50,000 distinct CDR3 sequences, over 9.5% of which are singletons. The table lists this clonotype with many counts. This TCR was sampled from an adult who was a healthcare worker with PCR-confirmed SARS-CoV-2 infection or an uninfected control (not recorded which). The chain carries TRBV5-4 and TRBJ2-7; a weak D match, TRBD1 (5 bases). Here the sequenced sample was whole blood, taken at baseline. The CDR3 protein is CASSSKKQDLTYEQYF. The CDR3 region has the DNA TGTGCCAGCAGCTCGAAAAAACAGGATCTAACCTACGAGCAGTACTTC.